A selection of T cell receptor beta chains follows, all from one sample in a study of beta chain features in type 1 diabetes. Assay used: immunoSEQ multiplex PCR; TCRdb lists only in-frame clones, some missing. Altogether tens of thousands of clones are present, 66% being singletons, with the ten largest covering around 2.1%. The sample comprised Tregs from blood. Receptor source: a young woman with type 1 diabetes. Both conserved end residues are part of each CDR3. The order of the fields is CDR3 DNA, CDR3 protein, V gene, clone size, D gene, J gene. A D gene is named only where the DNA matches it firmly. Some rows have no size entry. The others give once, few or many, or a class for an expanded clone.

CDR3 DNA: TGTGCCAGTAGCCCTTCCCCCCAAGATACTCGCAAAGAGACCCAGTACTTC
CDR3 protein: CASSPSPQDTRKETQYF
V gene: TRBV19
clone size: NA
D gene: NA
J gene: TRBJ2-5

CDR3 DNA: TGTGCCAGCAGTCATAGGGGTTGGAATCAGCCCCAGCATTTT
CDR3 protein: CASSHRGWNQPQHF
V gene: TRBV7-2
clone size: NA
D gene: NA
J gene: TRBJ1-5

CDR3 DNA: TGTGCCAGCAGCTCCGGGTTGGGGGGATACGAGCAGTACTTC
CDR3 protein: CASSSGLGGYEQYF
V gene: TRBV5-6
clone size: NA
D gene: NA
J gene: TRBJ2-7

CDR3 DNA: TGCAGCCATTCCAGGGGGCTAGGGGGGAGCACAGATACGCAGTATTTT
CDR3 protein: CSHSRGLGGSTDTQYF
V gene: TRBV29-1
clone size: few
D gene: TRBD1
J gene: TRBJ2-3

CDR3 DNA: TGTGCCAGCAGCGGAGAGACCGGGACAGGGGGCATGTACGAGCAGTACTTC
CDR3 protein: CASSGETGTGGMYEQYF
V gene: TRBV9
clone size: NA
D gene: TRBD1
J gene: TRBJ2-7

CDR3 DNA: TGTGCCAGCAGTTTGACAGGGGGGAATGAGCAGTTCTTC
CDR3 protein: CASSLTGGNEQFF
V gene: TRBV25-1
clone size: few
D gene: TRBD1
J gene: TRBJ2-1

CDR3 DNA: TGTGCCAGCAGCTCCTCGACAGGGGTCAATGAGCAGTTCTTC
CDR3 protein: CASSSSTGVNEQFF
V gene: TRBV7-3
clone size: NA
D gene: TRBD1
J gene: TRBJ2-1

CDR3 DNA: TGTGCCAGCAGCTTAGAACGCAGGGAGACCCAGTACTTC
CDR3 protein: CASSLERRETQYF
V gene: TRBV11-2
clone size: NA
D gene: NA
J gene: TRBJ2-5

CDR3 DNA: TGTGCCAGCAGCTTCGGACAGGGAGGAGGAGAGACCCAGTACTTC
CDR3 protein: CASSFGQGGGETQYF
V gene: TRBV7-9
clone size: NA
D gene: TRBD1
J gene: TRBJ2-5

CDR3 DNA: TGTGCCAGTAGTACTTGGACAGGGGGGAGAAATCAGCCCCAGCATTTT
CDR3 protein: CASSTWTGGRNQPQHF
V gene: TRBV19
clone size: NA
D gene: TRBD1
J gene: TRBJ1-5

CDR3 DNA: TGCGCCAGCAGCCATGATAGTGAGACAGATACGCAGTATTTT
CDR3 protein: CASSHDSETDTQYF
V gene: TRBV4-3
clone size: NA
D gene: NA
J gene: TRBJ2-3

CDR3 DNA: TGTGCCAGCAGTGAATGGGACAGGGGGTATGGTGAAAAACTGTTTTTT
CDR3 protein: CASSEWDRGYGEKLFF
V gene: TRBV6-1
clone size: NA
D gene: TRBD1
J gene: TRBJ1-4